This TCR beta chain came from a study of read filtering for tumor transcriptome and immune sequencing. Study overall: After DNase treatment, RNA was made into whole-transcriptome libraries. Study-wide points: The sorted CD138-negative fraction was a mixed bone marrow immune population, not purified T cells. Approximately 80% of IR-seq clonotypes had one read, totaling around 3.5% of reads; RNA-seq: 74.6% and 44.6%.

Relative to its sample, this clonotype is large. Its antigen is unknown. V dropped 4 bases and J dropped 8 bases, with 9 bases sitting between them. Looked up from germline, CDR1 is SGHVS and CDR2 is FQNEAQ. CDR3 length: 12 residues. From 350 to 500 ng of RNA, a library with molecular barcoded alpha/delta and beta/gamma adaptors was made. TCRdb reprocessed the reads with MiXCR, giving one entry per CDR3 protein. The sample includes approximately 23,000 distinct CDR3 sequences, 20% of them seen just once. Every patient had bone marrow sampled while the disease was active. The sequencing input was a population of CD138-negative cells sorted from bone marrow. This chain links TRBV7-8 with TRBJ2-1, with a weak D call TRBD2 (7 bases). The TCR originated in a donor at least 40 years old with multiple myeloma. DNA of the CDR3: TGTGCCAGCAGCTCGGGGGGCGATGAGCAGTTCTTC. Its translation: CASSSGGDEQFF.